The present T cell receptor beta chain was sequenced within a study of OX40 agonist ivuxolimab in advanced cancers. In the study overall: Patients received ivuxolimab, an agonistic anti-OX40 (CD134) antibody.

Trimming shortened V by 5 bases and J by 0 bases, and 15 bases separated the two germline ends. Looked up from germline, CDR1 is SGHRS and CDR2 is YFSETQ. The CDR3 is made up of 15 amino acids. Profiled with immunoSEQ multiplex PCR; TCRdb holds only in-frame clones, not every one. The sample carries under 45,000 clones, 81% recorded once. The receptor's source is an adult with an advanced solid tumor such as melanoma, head and neck, liver or kidney cancer. The specimen comprised CD4+ or CD8+ T cells sorted from blood, sampled in a trial of the OX40 agonist ivuxolimab. The V call is TRBV5-1, the J call TRBJ2-7; TRBD2 is a possible D gene (5 bases). The CDR3 loop reads CASSLGGGPSYEQYV. The CDR3 DNA reads as TGCGCCAGCAGTCTTGGAGGCGGACCCTCCTACGAGCAGTACGTC.